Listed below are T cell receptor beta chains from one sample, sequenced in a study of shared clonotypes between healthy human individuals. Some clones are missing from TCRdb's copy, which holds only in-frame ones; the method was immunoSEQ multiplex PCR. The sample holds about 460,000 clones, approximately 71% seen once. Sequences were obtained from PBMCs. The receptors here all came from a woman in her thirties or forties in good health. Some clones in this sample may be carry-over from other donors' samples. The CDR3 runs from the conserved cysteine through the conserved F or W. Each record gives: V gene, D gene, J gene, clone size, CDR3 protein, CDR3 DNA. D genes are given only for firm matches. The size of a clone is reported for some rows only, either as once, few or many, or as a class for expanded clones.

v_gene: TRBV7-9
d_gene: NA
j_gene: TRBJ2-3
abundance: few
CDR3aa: CASSLQTTSTDTQYF
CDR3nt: TGTGCCAGCAGCCTCCAAACGACTAGCACAGATACGCAGTATTTT

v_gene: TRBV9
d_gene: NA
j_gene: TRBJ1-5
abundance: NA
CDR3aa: CASSVTGGQPQHF
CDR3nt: TGTGCCAGCAGCGTCACAGGCGGGCAGCCCCAGCATTTT

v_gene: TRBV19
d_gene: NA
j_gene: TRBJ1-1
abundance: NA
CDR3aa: CASKPERAGTEAFF
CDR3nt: TGTGCCAGCAAACCGGAGAGAGCTGGCACTGAAGCTTTCTTT

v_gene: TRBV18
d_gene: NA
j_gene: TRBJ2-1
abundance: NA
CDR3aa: CASSPLPGANNEQFF
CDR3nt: TGTGCCAGCTCACCACTTCCCGGGGCAAACAATGAGCAGTTCTTC

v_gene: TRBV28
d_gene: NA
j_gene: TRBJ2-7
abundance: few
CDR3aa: CASTNSGGIREQYF
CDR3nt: TGTGCCAGCACCAATTCCGGGGGAATTAGGGAGCAGTACTTC

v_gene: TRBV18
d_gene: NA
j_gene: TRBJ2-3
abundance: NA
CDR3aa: CASSPLGQITDTQYF
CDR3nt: TGTGCCAGCTCACCCTTGGGCCAGATCACAGATACGCAGTATTTT

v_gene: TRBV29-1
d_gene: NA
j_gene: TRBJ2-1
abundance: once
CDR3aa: CSVPIAPWGGEQFF
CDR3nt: TGCAGCGTCCCAATAGCGCCCTGGGGAGGTGAGCAGTTCTTC

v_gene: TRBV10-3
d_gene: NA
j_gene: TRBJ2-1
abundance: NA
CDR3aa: CAISDWERMYNEQFF
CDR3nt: TGTGCCATCAGTGATTGGGAGCGGATGTACAATGAGCAGTTCTTC

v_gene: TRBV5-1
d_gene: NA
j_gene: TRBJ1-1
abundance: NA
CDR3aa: CASSLEGNRVPFF
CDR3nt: TGCGCCAGCAGCTTGGAGGGCAATCGGGTACCTTTCTTT

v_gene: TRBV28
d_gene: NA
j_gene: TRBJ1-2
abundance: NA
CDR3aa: CASTAGFLRGYTF
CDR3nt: TGTGCCAGCACGGCAGGGTTCCTTCGTGGCTACACCTTC

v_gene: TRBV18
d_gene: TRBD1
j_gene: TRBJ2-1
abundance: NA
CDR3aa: CASSQDRADNEQFF
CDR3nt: TGTGCCAGCTCACAGGACAGGGCTGACAATGAGCAGTTCTTC

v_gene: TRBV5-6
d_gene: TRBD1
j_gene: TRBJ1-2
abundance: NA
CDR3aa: CASSYWTGGVLLGHTF
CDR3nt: TGTGCCAGCAGCTACTGGACAGGGGGCGTTCTCTTGGGCCACACCTTC

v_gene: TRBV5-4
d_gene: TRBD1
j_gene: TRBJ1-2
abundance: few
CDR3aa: CASSLSTGGDYTF
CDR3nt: TGTGCCAGCAGCTTGTCCACAGGGGGTGATTACACCTTC

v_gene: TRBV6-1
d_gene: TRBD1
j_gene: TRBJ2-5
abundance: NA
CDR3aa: CASSDSDRGERETQYF
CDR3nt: TGTGCCAGCAGTGATTCGGACAGGGGGGAGAGAGAGACCCAGTACTTC